These T cell receptor beta chains were read from a single sample in a study of T cells in Graves' hyperthyroidism and ophthalmopathy. TCRdb redid the calling of the multiplex PCR reads with MiXCR, one entry per CDR3 protein. Among roughly 580,000 distinct CDR3 sequences, more than 11% were seen once, and the ten largest hold more than 4.5%. Material for sequencing was blood. The receptors come from a woman between 25 and 40 years old with Graves' hyperthyroidism that later progressed to Graves' ophthalmopathy. The CDR3 runs from the conserved cysteine through the conserved F or W.

len	j_gene	v_gene	CDR3aa
13	TRBJ2-2	TRBV2	CASSEVWSGELFF
14	TRBJ1-2	TRBV27	CASSLYAQGVGYTF
13	TRBJ2-2	TRBV7-2	CASLSGPTGELFF
14	TRBJ2-4	TRBV7-9	CASSSTGEANIQYF
16	TRBJ2-5	TRBV28	CASSPRLAGGHETQYF
13	TRBJ2-7	TRBV20-1	CSADREPAREQYF
16	TRBJ2-1	TRBV19	CASTPYAGGPSNEQFF
14	TRBJ1-1	TRBV9	CASSEGPASAEAFF
17	TRBJ2-1	TRBV2	CASSPGSGREFYNEQFF
14	TRBJ2-7	TRBV20-1	CSARVWSVTYEQYF
12	TRBJ2-7	TRBV29-1	CSVTSGAYEQYF
15	TRBJ2-1	TRBV7-3	CASSPSAVSYNEQFF
11	TRBJ2-2	TRBV11-3	CASSSQEELFF
13	TRBJ2-7	TRBV29-1	CSVEDGGAVEQYF
16	TRBJ2-7	TRBV27	CASRQTLAGSSYEQYF
12	TRBJ2-7	TRBV9	CASGSSAYEQYF
15	TRBJ1-3	TRBV15	CATSRRGSSGNTIYF
14	TRBJ2-4	TRBV7-9	CASSLGGERNIQYF
13	TRBJ2-7	TRBV27	CASRPIGVGEQYF
14	TRBJ1-5	TRBV12-3/TRBV12-4	CASRQTYSNQPQHF
16	TRBJ1-5	TRBV6-2/TRBV6-3	CASTNGDGERNQPQHF
15	NA	TRBV12-3/TRBV12-4	CASSPSANSYNEQYF
15	TRBJ1-2	TRBV12-3/TRBV12-4	CASSQSTGVNYGYTF
14	TRBJ1-1	TRBV12-3/TRBV12-4	CASSFTPMNTEAFF
15	TRBJ2-3	TRBV28	CASSLPQGNTDTQYF
15	TRBJ1-2	TRBV5-1	CASSLGGDLVYGYTF
17	TRBJ1-3	TRBV11-3	CASTPPGGGHSGNTIYF
15	TRBJ2-5	TRBV19	CASSIGAGLQETQYF
13	TRBJ2-7	TRBV7-2	CASSPSSDYEQYF
16	TRBJ1-6	TRBV28	CASSLPVQPRSSPLHF
15	TRBJ2-3	TRBV14	CASSQEPRSTDTQYF
14	TRBJ2-7	TRBV13	CASSSGTSSSEQYF
18	TRBJ2-1	TRBV6-5	CASSYSNVGLSSYNEQFF
15	TRBJ1-6	TRBV7-9	CASSLGQAENSPLHF
14	TRBJ1-6	TRBV6-1	CASSEEQFNSPLHF
13	TRBJ2-7	TRBV6-5	CASSYVGEIEQYF
18	TRBJ2-1	TRBV7-6	CASSLTLPGLGSYNEQFF
11	TRBJ2-7	TRBV20-1	CSASQGPEQYF
17	TRBJ2-6	TRBV7-9	CASSLGSGDSGANVLTF
13	TRBJ2-1	TRBV30	CAWSGTRNNEQFF
14	TRBJ2-7	TRBV19	CASSRDSYSYEQYF
14	TRBJ2-7	TRBV28	CGSGMGGISYEQYF
15	TRBJ2-7	TRBV5-1	CASSFVSAKGSEQYF
11	TRBJ1-2	TRBV27	CAIRTGSGYTF
14	TRBJ2-7	TRBV28	CASTPGRSWVEQYF
20	TRBJ2-6	TRBV20-1	CSARSTQTGTRDSGANVLTF
15	TRBJ1-2	TRBV3-1	CASSQVGQGLLGYTF
16	TRBJ2-3	TRBV19	CASSILAGTSTDTQYF
17	TRBJ1-2	TRBV6-2/TRBV6-3	CASTLSSGTGDVYGYTF
17	TRBJ2-1	TRBV5-1	CASSLPSGEVGGDEQFF
15	TRBJ2-2	TRBV11-2	CASSFSVLSAGELFF
13	TRBJ1-1	TRBV18	CASSSGAGSEAFF
14	TRBJ1-5	TRBV18	CASSPDTNNQPQHF
14	TRBJ2-2	TRBV2	CASRGERDTGELFF
17	TRBJ2-2	TRBV9	CASSVESRGPNTGELFF